These 7 T cell receptor beta chains came from one sample sequenced in a study of blood T cell repertoires in COVID-19. Method: immunoSEQ multiplex PCR; TCRdb's copy keeps in-frame clones and lacks some. The profile shows hundreds of thousands of clones, around nine tenths of them singletons. Specimen: peripheral blood. Receptors were obtained from a woman aged 18-30 years who had recovered from COVID-19.

This sequence joins TRBV6-5 and TRBJ2-3; no clear D gene. With 5 bases removed from V and 1 base from J, the gap between germline ends came to 7 bases. The CDR3 is made up of 13 amino acids. CDR1 MNHEY and CDR2 SVGAGI come from the germline V gene. For the CDR3, the DNA is TGTGCCAGCAGTACCACACGCACAGATACGCAGTATTTT. Its protein is CASSTTRTDTQYF.

A single count supports this clone. The V gene is TRBV5-4, the J gene TRBJ2-6, with D possibly matching TRBD2 (5 bases). The CDR3 extends over 15 amino acids. With 4 bases removed from V and 0 bases from J, the gap between germline ends came to 8 bases. The germline CDR1 and CDR2 sequences are SGHNT and YYREEE (reference sequence). CDR3 amino acids: CASSRAGSGANVLTF. The CDR3, as DNA: TGTGCCAGCAGCCGCGCGGGCTCTGGGGCCAACGTCCTGACTTTC.

This clone was seen just once. The chain has TRBV5-1 and TRBJ2-1; 15 bases are shared with TRBD2. CDR1 SGHRS and CDR2 YFSETQ come from the germline V gene. The trim removed 0 bases at V and 12 bases at J, leaving 4 bases unmatched. The CDR3 sequence is 15 residues long. CDR3 in amino acids: CASSLEGLAGGGQFF. In DNA, the CDR3 is TGCGCCAGCAGCTTGGAAGGACTAGCGGGAGGGGGGCAGTTCTTC. The full variable domain, completed using reference TRBV5-1 and TRBJ2-1, is KAGVTQTPRYLIKTRGQQVTLSCSPISGHRSVSWYQQTPGQGLQFLFEYFSETQRNKGNFPGRFSGRQFSNSRSEMNVSTLELGDSALYLCASSLEGLAGGGQFFGPGTRLTVL.

The chain carries TRBV5-1 and TRBJ2-1, with D possibly matching TRBD1 (6 bases). Trimming cost V 4 bases and J 4 bases, with 12 bases left between them. This CDR3 is 14 amino acids long. Germline V CDR1 and CDR2: SGHRS, YFSETQ. The CDR3 nucleotides read TGCGCCAGCAGCGGGCAGGGGACGTACAATGAGCAGTTCTTC. Translating it yields CASSGQGTYNEQFF.

The chain combines TRBV21-1 with TRBJ2-6; TRBD1 is the table's D call and was not checked against the DNA. TRBV21-1 is deemed a pseudogene. CDR3 size: 18 residues. CDR3 loop: CASSKGQGEYSGANVLTF. The CDR3 DNA follows: TGTGCCAGCAGCAAGGGACAGGGAGAATACTCTGGGGCCAACGTCCTGACTTTC.

This clone was seen only a few times. The rearrangement uses TRBV15 and TRBJ1-2; 8 bases line up with TRBD1. The CDR3 runs to 13 residues. Germline V gene data show CDR1 as LNHNV and CDR2 as YYDKDF (reference sequence). Trimming took 3 bases from V and 4 from J; bases not matched to a gene: 1. CDR3 protein: CATSSGQGYGYTF. The CDR3 nucleotides read TGTGCCACCAGCAGTGGACAGGGCTATGGCTACACCTTC. Combining the CDR3 with reference TRBV15 and TRBJ1-2 gives the whole variable domain DAMVIQNPRYQVTQFGKPVTLSCSQTLNHNVMYWYQQKSSQAPKLLFHYYDKDFNNEADTPDNFQSRRPNTSFCFLDIRSPGLGDTAMYLCATSSGQGYGYTFGSGTRLTVV.

This clone turned up a few times. The chain carries TRBV30 and TRBJ2-3; D unresolved. V was clipped by 2 bases and J by 2 bases, with 14 bases between them. Germline V gene lookup returns CDR1 GTSNPN and CDR2 SVGIG (reference sequence). The CDR3 is made up of 15 amino acids. DNA for the CDR3: TGTGCCTGGAGTAAGGCACAGATCACCACAGATACGCAGTATTTT. Translated: CAWSKAQITTDTQYF.